The next 25 T cell receptor beta chains were all read from a single sample in a study of T cells after yellow fever vaccination. Using its own MiXCR run on the 5' RACE reads, TCRdb lists one record per CDR3 protein. The data show 150,000 or so distinct CDR3 sequences, around 7% seen once. Sequencing was performed on CD4+ T cells sorted from PBMCs, taken 5 days after the first yellow fever vaccination. These receptors all come from a man aged 18 to 30 who received the YFV17D yellow fever vaccine.

This clonotype was seen at least ten times. The V gene is TRBV9, the J gene TRBJ2-1; D ambiguous. Trimming removed 3 bases from V and 7 bases from J, with 11 bases in between. This CDR3 contains 13 residues. The V gene's germline CDR1 is SGDLS and CDR2 YYNGEE. The CDR3 nucleotides are TGTGCCAGCAGCGCCTACAGACGGAATGAGCAGTTCTTC. Protein: CASSAYRRNEQFF. The full variable domain, completed using reference TRBV9 and TRBJ2-1, is DSGVTQTPKHLITATGQRVTLRCSPRSGDLSVYWYQQSLDQGLQFLIQYYNGEERAKGNILERFSAQQFPDLHSELNLSSLELGDSALYFCASSAYRRNEQFFGPGTRLTVL.

This clonotype came up many times. This chain connects TRBV11-3 to TRBJ2-2; D ambiguous. V lost 0 bases to trimming and J lost 7 bases, with 12 bases between them. Germline CDR1 SGHNT, CDR2 YENEEA. The length of the CDR3 is 15 residues. This chain's CDR3 is CASSLDSFDNGELFF. The CDR3 region has the DNA TGTGCCAGCAGCTTAGATAGTTTCGATAACGGGGAGCTGTTTTTT.

This clonotype was counted a few times. In DNA, the CDR3 is TGTGCCAGCAGCTTAGCGCTGGCAGGGGAGGAAAAACTGTTTTTT. Protein product: CASSLALAGEEKLFF. The chain has TRBV7-9 and TRBJ1-4, with D maybe TRBD1 (6 bases). Germline lookup yields CDR1 SEHNR and CDR2 FQNEAQ (reference sequence). There are 15 residues in the CDR3. V was clipped by 0 bases and J by 8 bases, with 13 bases between them.

This clonotype has a count of ten or more. V usage is TRBV9 and J usage is TRBJ2-1; the D is unclear. The CDR3 is 10 residues long. Trimming removed 0 bases at V and 9 bases at J, with 1 base between. The germline CDR1 and CDR2 sequences are SGDLS and YYNGEE. The CDR3 DNA follows: TGTGCCAGCAGCGTAGGTGAGCAGTTCTTC. It translates to CASSVGEQFF.

This rearrangement joins TRBV6-6 to TRBJ2-2; D is unresolved. Germline V gene lookup returns CDR1 MNHNY and CDR2 SVGAGI (reference sequence). Trimming removed 4 bases from V and 6 bases from J, with 6 bases in between. There are 12 residues in the CDR3. The CDR3 DNA reads TGTGCCAGCAGTTCCCGGGCCGGGGAGCTGTTTTTT. Protein: CASSSRAGELFF.

This clonotype was seen a few times. V usage is TRBV5-1 and J usage is TRBJ2-3; D is unclear. Germline V gives CDR1 SGHRS, CDR2 YFSETQ. CDR3 size: 14 residues. V lost 1 base to trimming and J lost 4 bases, with 10 bases between them. CDR3 amino acids: CASSLSPNPDTQYF. The CDR3 bases are TGCGCCAGCAGCTTGAGCCCTAACCCAGATACGCAGTATTTT. Filled out from reference TRBV5-1 and TRBJ2-3, the complete variable domain reads KAGVTQTPRYLIKTRGQQVTLSCSPISGHRSVSWYQQTPGQGLQFLFEYFSETQRNKGNFPGRFSGRQFSNSRSEMNVSTLELGDSALYLCASSLSPNPDTQYFGPGTRLTVL.

This clonotype was recorded many times. The chain combines TRBV18 with TRBJ1-5, with a tentative D call TRBD1 (6 bases). V was cut by 2 bases and J by 5 bases, with 7 bases left in between. Germline CDR1 KGHSH, CDR2 LQKENI. CDR3 size: 13 residues. CDR3 sequence (DNA): TGTGCCAGCTCACCATCAGGGGATCAGCCCCAGCATTTT. This encodes CASSPSGDQPQHF.

This clonotype was seen ten or more times. The chain recombines TRBV5-4 with TRBJ1-1; a weak D match, TRBD1 (6 bases). Germline V gene lookup returns CDR1 SGHNT and CDR2 YYREEE (reference sequence). V was trimmed by 4 bases and J by 1 base, leaving 8 bases between them. The CDR3 totals 13 residues. The CDR3 DNA reads as TGTGCCAGCAGCCCACAGGGGAACACTGAAGCTTTCTTT. Amino acids: CASSPQGNTEAFF.

There are many counts of this clonotype. The genes are TRBV20-1 and TRBJ2-7, with TRBD1 matching over 9 bases. This CDR3 is 13 amino acids long. Germline CDR1 is DFQATT and CDR2 is SNEGSKA (reference sequence). V lost 6 bases to trimming and J lost 5 bases; unmatched junction nucleotides: 8. The CDR3 loop reads CSATDRGKNEQYV. CDR3 bases: TGCAGTGCAACGGACAGGGGCAAGAACGAGCAGTACGTC.

The table lists this clonotype with many counts. This chain connects TRBV6-2 or TRBV6-3 to TRBJ2-3, with unresolved D. Germline V gene data show CDR1 as MNHEY and CDR2 as SVGEGT. The V end lost 0 bases, the J end lost 7 bases, and 14 bases lay between the germline ends. The length of the CDR3 is 15 residues. The CDR3 DNA is TGTGCCAGCAGTTACTCGAACGCATTGGGTTATACGCAGTATTTT. As protein: CASSYSNALGYTQYF.

This chain connects TRBV5-1 to TRBJ2-5; 9 positions match TRBD1. Germline values: CDR1 SGHRS, CDR2 YFSETQ. The V gene end was trimmed by 4 bases and the J gene end by 4 bases; junction bases not matched to a gene: 11. This CDR3 comprises 16 residues. This CDR3 is CASSPRQGVPPETQYF. The CDR3 nucleotides are TGCGCCAGCAGCCCCCGACAGGGGGTTCCCCCAGAGACCCAGTACTTC.

This rearrangement joins TRBV20-1 to TRBJ1-2; D is unclear. Germline lookup yields CDR1 DFQATT and CDR2 SNEGSKA (reference sequence). This CDR3 has 11 residues. V lost 6 bases to trimming and J lost 12 bases, with 17 bases between them. CDR3: CSAPVPRTDTF. In DNA form, the CDR3 reads TGCAGTGCCCCAGTTCCTCGGACGGACACCTTC.

This clonotype occurred many times. CDR3 bases: TGTGCCAGCAGCTTAGCGAATCCGGCTCTAACGGGGCAGTACGTC. This gives the protein CASSLANPALTGQYV. The V call is TRBV7-9, the J call TRBJ2-7; D remains ambiguous. Trimming left V 0 bases short and J 9 bases short, with 18 bases between. Germline CDR1 SEHNR, CDR2 FQNEAQ (reference sequence). This CDR3 is 15 amino acids long.

The table lists this clonotype with many counts. The chain combines TRBV20-1 with TRBJ2-3; tentative D call: TRBD2 (7 bases). Germline V gene lookup returns CDR1 DFQATT and CDR2 SNEGSKA (reference sequence). The V and J ends lost 6 bases and 3 bases respectively, with 16 bases between them. The CDR3 runs 14 residues. Here the CDR3 DNA reads TGCAGTGCCAGACCGAGGGGGGGTACAGATACGCAGTATTTT. Its protein is CSARPRGGTDTQYF.

The J gene is TRBJ2-3, the V gene TRBV6-5, with 9 positions matching TRBD2. The V gene's germline CDR1 is MNHEY and CDR2 SVGAGI. Unmatched junction bases numbered 11, after V lost 2 bases and J lost 5 bases. The CDR3 is 17 residues long. CDR3 in amino acids: CASSYAGGPLRGDTQYF. CDR3 DNA: TGTGCCAGCAGTTACGCGGGGGGGCCGCTTAGGGGAGATACGCAGTATTTT.

The genes are TRBV7-3 and TRBJ2-3; a possible D gene is TRBD2 (7 bases). Germline V gene data show CDR1 as SGHTA and CDR2 as FQGTGA. The CDR3 totals 15 residues. Trimming removed 1 base at V and 4 bases at J, with 12 bases between. In nucleotides, the CDR3 is TGTGCCAGCAGCTTAATGGGGGCGGGGGCAGATACGCAGTATTTT. Translating it yields CASSLMGAGADTQYF. Full variable domain (rest looked up from reference TRBV7-3 and TRBJ2-3): GAGVSQTPSNKVTEKGKYVELRCDPISGHTALYWYRQSLGQGPEFLIYFQGTGAADDSGLPNDRFFAVRPEGSVSTLKIQRTERGDSAVYLCASSLMGAGADTQYFGPGTRLTVL.

The sample holds a few counts of this clonotype. This chain uses TRBV12-3 or TRBV12-4 with TRBJ1-5; D remains ambiguous. V lost 5 bases to trimming and J lost 2 bases, with 16 bases between them. The CDR3 extends over 16 amino acids. CDR3 DNA: TGTGCCAGCAGTCTTTCGGGAGGGTACGGCAATCAGCCCCAGCATTTT. As protein: CASSLSGGYGNQPQHF.

This clonotype was seen many times. The V and J genes are TRBV5-1 and TRBJ1-3; D is unclear. The CDR3 contains 13 residues. Per the germline V gene, CDR1 is SGHRS and CDR2 is YFSETQ. The ends were cut back, 4 bases at V and 2 bases at J, with 7 bases in the middle. CDR3 nucleotides: TGCGCCAGCAGCCAAAATCCTGGAAACACCATATATTTT. Its protein product is CASSQNPGNTIYF.

For this clonotype: This could be a read error, since a much larger clone is one nucleotide away. J is TRBJ1-3 and V is TRBV7-2; no firm D call. Trimming took off 4 bases at V and 2 bases at J, with 12 bases between the two ends. CDR1 is SGHTA and CDR2 is FQGNSA in the germline V gene. The CDR3 loop spans 15 amino acids. The CDR3 coding sequence is TGTGCCAGCAGCTCCGGGGTGGCTCCTGGAAACACCATATATTTT. Encoded protein: CASSSGVAPGNTIYF.

The V call is TRBV20-1, the J call TRBJ2-2, with 7 bases that match TRBD2. J gave up 5 bases and V 3 bases, and 12 bases lay outside the gene matches. CDR1 and CDR2 from the germline V gene are DFQATT and SNEGSKA (reference sequence). CDR3 length: 16 residues. The CDR3 DNA follows: TGCAGTGCTAGGTCCTCGGGGAGGGTCGGTACCGGGGAGCTGTTTTTT. Its translation: CSARSSGRVGTGELFF.

Concerning this clonotype: Being one base from a much bigger clone, this may be a read error. V is TRBV7-2 and J is TRBJ2-1; D remains ambiguous. The V end was cut by 3 bases, the J end by 1 base, with 13 bases between. The CDR3 covers 16 residues. Looked up from germline, CDR1 is SGHTA and CDR2 is FQGNSA. The CDR3: CASSFLAVGSYNEQFF. In DNA, the CDR3 is TGTGCCAGCAGCTTCCTCGCCGTGGGATCCTACAATGAGCAGTTCTTC. Full variable domain (remainder filled in from reference TRBV7-2 and TRBJ2-1): GAGVSQSPSNKVTEKGKDVELRCDPISGHTALYWYRQSLGQGLEFLIYFQGNSAPDKSGLPSDRFSAERTGGSVSTLTIQRTQQEDSAVYLCASSFLAVGSYNEQFFGPGTRLTVL.

This clonotype came up many times. This chain connects TRBV6-1 to TRBJ2-7; the D gene could be TRBD1 or TRBD2 (6 bases each). The CDR3 loop spans 14 amino acids. Germline V gene lookup returns CDR1 MNHNS and CDR2 SASEGT. V was trimmed by 10 bases and J by 2 bases, leaving 18 bases between them. The CDR3 protein is CATRNGGQTYEQYF. DNA for the CDR3: TGTGCCACCCGAAATGGGGGGCAGACCTACGAGCAGTACTTC.

This clonotype was seen a few times. CDR3 loop: CATSEPPTVNQPQHF. The CDR3 nucleotides read TGTGCCACCAGTGAACCTCCGACAGTAAATCAGCCCCAGCATTTT. The chain couples TRBV24-1 to TRBJ1-5, with a weak D call TRBD1 (5 bases). V was clipped by 4 bases and J by 4 bases, with 13 bases between them. The germline gives CDR1 KGHDR, CDR2 SFDVKD. This CDR3 is built from 15 residues.

This clonotype was recorded many times. This chain links TRBV7-2 with TRBJ2-5, with D perhaps TRBD2 (5 bases). Germline V lookup: CDR1 SGHTA, CDR2 FQGNSA. V was trimmed by 0 bases and J by 0 bases, leaving 8 bases between them. The CDR3 has 15 amino acids. In nucleotides, the CDR3 is TGTGCCAGCAGCTTAGCCGTAGCGAACCAAGAGACCCAGTACTTC. It is translated as CASSLAVANQETQYF. Full variable domain (missing parts from reference TRBV7-2 and TRBJ2-5): GAGVSQSPSNKVTEKGKDVELRCDPISGHTALYWYRQSLGQGLEFLIYFQGNSAPDKSGLPSDRFSAERTGGSVSTLTIQRTQQEDSAVYLCASSLAVANQETQYFGPGTRLLVL.

This clonotype was seen at least ten times. The gene calls are TRBV6-5 and TRBJ1-2; 9 bases fit TRBD1. V was pared by 6 bases and J by 5 bases, with 7 bases of the junction left unmatched. CDR1 and CDR2 (germline): MNHEY, SVGAGI. The CDR3 is 14 amino acids. CDR3 residues: CASSIQGARYGYTF. The CDR3, as DNA: TGTGCCAGCAGCATACAGGGGGCGCGTTATGGCTACACCTTC.